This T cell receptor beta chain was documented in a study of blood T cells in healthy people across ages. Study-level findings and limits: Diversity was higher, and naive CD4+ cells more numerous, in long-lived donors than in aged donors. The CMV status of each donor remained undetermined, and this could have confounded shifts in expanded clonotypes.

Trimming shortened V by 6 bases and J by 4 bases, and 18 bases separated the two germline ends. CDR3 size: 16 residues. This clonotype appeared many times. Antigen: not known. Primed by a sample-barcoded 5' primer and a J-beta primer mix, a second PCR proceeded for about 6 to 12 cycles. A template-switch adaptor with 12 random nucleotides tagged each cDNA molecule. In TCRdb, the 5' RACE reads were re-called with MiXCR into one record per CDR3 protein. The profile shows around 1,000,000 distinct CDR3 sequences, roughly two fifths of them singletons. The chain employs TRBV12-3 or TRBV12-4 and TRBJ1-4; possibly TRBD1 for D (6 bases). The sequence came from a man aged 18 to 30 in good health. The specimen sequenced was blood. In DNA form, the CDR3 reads TGTGCCAGCAGACCCCCTTCTGAGGGGGGTAATGAAAAACTGTTTTTT. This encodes CASRPPSEGGNEKLFF.